This entry lists 10 T cell receptor beta chains sequenced from one sample in a study of CD8+ T cells in alopecia areata. cDNA serving as the sequencing template came from extracted, reverse transcribed RNA. Assay: immunoSEQ multiplex PCR; the TCRdb copy retains only in-frame clones and omits some. In the table there are 100,000 to 130,000 clones, under 65% of which are singletons. Sequencing was carried out using NKG2D-low CD8+ T cells sorted from blood. These receptors were collected from a human donor with alopecia areata.

V is TRBV5-1 and J is TRBJ2-7; perhaps D is TRBD1 or TRBD2 (5 bases each). This CDR3 comprises 12 residues. Between the trimmed V and J ends, which lost 4 bases and 4 bases, there was a span of 9 bases. From germline, CDR1 is SGHRS and CDR2 YFSETQ. CDR3 sequence: CASSPGRYEQYF. CDR3 in DNA: TGCGCCAGCAGCCCGGGGCGGTACGAGCAGTACTTC.

On this clone: The junction does not match germline at one end; this may be a read error. This chain connects TRBV7-7 to TRBJ2-3; D may be TRBD1 or TRBD2 (5 bases each). This CDR3 is built from 15 residues. Germline V CDR1 and CDR2: SSHAT, FNYEAQ (reference sequence). CDR3 nucleotide sequence: TGTGCTAGCAGCTTAGGGACCCACCTTGGGGATACGCAGTATTTT. It codes for CASSLGTHLGDTQYF.

This clone has more than one count but fewer than ten. This chain uses TRBV13 with TRBJ2-7; TRBD2 matches 8 bases. The CDR3 runs to 15 residues. Germline CDR1 reads PRHDT; CDR2 reads FYEKMQ (reference sequence). V was pared by 1 base and J by 3 bases, with 5 bases of the junction left unmatched. The CDR3 protein is CASSLASGSFYEQYF. The DNA of the CDR3 is TGTGCCAGCAGCTTAGCAAGCGGGAGTTTCTACGAGCAGTACTTC.

This chain connects TRBV2 to TRBJ2-1; D is uncertain. The CDR3 consists of 15 residues. The V gene's germline CDR1 is SNHLY and CDR2 FYNNEI. Trimming took 2 bases from V and 10 from J, leaving 18 bases between them. CDR3 amino acids: CASSEPGPRQLEQFF. The CDR3 bases are TGTGCCAGCAGTGAACCGGGTCCCCGGCAATTGGAGCAGTTCTTC.

This rearrangement joins TRBV5-4 to TRBJ2-2, with D unclear. This CDR3 comprises 13 residues. Germline CDR1 reads SGHNT; CDR2 reads YYREEE (reference sequence). V dropped 2 bases and J dropped 5 bases, with 7 bases sitting between them. The CDR3 DNA reads as TGTGCCAGCAGCTTCCCGGTTACCGGGGAGCTGTTTTTT. This gives the protein CASSFPVTGELFF. Complete variable domain (other parts from reference TRBV5-4 and TRBJ2-2): ETGVTQSPTHLIKTRGQQVTLRCSSQSGHNTVSWYQQALGQGPQFIFQYYREEENGRGNFPPRFSGLQFPNYSSELNVNALELDDSALYLCASSFPVTGELFFGEGSRLTVL.

This clone was seen repeatedly, ten times or more. V usage is TRBV7-9 and J usage is TRBJ2-7; TRBD2 matches 14 bases. J gave up 6 bases and V 0 bases, and 7 bases lay outside the gene matches. Germline lookup yields CDR1 SEHNR and CDR2 FQNEAQ (reference sequence). The CDR3 has 17 residues. This chain's CDR3 is CASSLAGGLAGGREQYF. DNA of the CDR3: TGTGCCAGCAGCTTAGCCGGAGGACTAGCGGGAGGTCGCGAGCAGTACTTC. The entire variable domain, with the rest obtained from reference TRBV7-9 and TRBJ2-7, is as follows: DTGVSQNPRHKITKRGQNVTFRCDPISEHNRLYWYRQTLGQGPEFLTYFQNEAQLEKSRLLSDRFSAERPKGSFSTLEIQRTEQGDSAMYLCASSLAGGLAGGREQYFGPGTRLTVT.

The chain joins TRBV2 to TRBJ2-5; perhaps TRBD2 as D (6 bases). With 9 bases removed from V and 5 bases from J, the gap between germline ends came to 22 bases. The CDR3 spans 15 residues. Per germline, CDR1 SNHLY and CDR2 FYNNEI. The DNA for the CDR3 is TGTGCCAGTTTAGTCGCAGCGGGTCGGTGGGAGACCCAGTACTTC. This gives the protein CASLVAAGRWETQYF.

The genes are TRBV28 and TRBJ2-7; D gene unclear. Germline V lookup: CDR1 MDHEN, CDR2 SYDVKM. The CDR3 extends over 11 amino acids. The V gene lost 8 bases and the J gene lost 3 bases, with 8 bases spanning the gap. CDR3 sequence (DNA): TGTGCCAGCTCCAAGAACTACGAGCAGTACTTC. Translation: CASSKNYEQYF.

The V gene is TRBV27, the J gene TRBJ2-7; TRBD2 matches 8 bases. V lost 0 bases and J lost 3; bases outside the gene matches: 1. The CDR3 sequence is 14 residues long. The germline gives CDR1 MNHEY, CDR2 SMNVEV (reference sequence). The CDR3 reads CASSLSGLDYEQYF. For the CDR3, the DNA is TGTGCCAGCAGTTTATCGGGACTAGACTACGAGCAGTACTTC.

The chain links TRBV13 to TRBJ2-5; D not resolved. The V gene's germline CDR1 is PRHDT and CDR2 FYEKMQ (reference sequence). CDR3 length: 14 amino acids. Trimming left V 1 base short and J 1 base short, with 7 bases between. The CDR3 DNA follows: TGTGCCAGCAGCTTAGTTCCGTTCCAAGAGACCCAGTACTTC. Its protein product is CASSLVPFQETQYF.